This TCR beta chain comes out of a study of blood T cell repertoires in COVID-19. Across the study: Specimens from acute and convalescent COVID-19 originated in the United States, Italy and Spain. The cDNA or gDNA used as material had been derived from T cells, B-cell-depleted T cells, or PBMCs.

The CDR3 runs to 15 residues. V lost 2 bases, J lost 8 bases, and 18 bases lay in between. Germline CDR1 is MNHNS and CDR2 is SASEGT. Original analysis: How many nucleated cells were present was estimated from reference gene primer amplification. TCRdb keeps only in-frame clones here, not all; method: immunoSEQ multiplex PCR. V and J calls and clone size follow that table, whereas D and trimming were derived from the DNA. There are fewer than 200,000 clones in the sample; about 83% occur only once, and 7.5% to 9.5% lies in the top ten. J is TRBJ1-2 and V is TRBV6-1; no firm D call. The sequence was obtained from a middle-aged man who had recovered from COVID-19. Sequenced material: peripheral blood. The CDR3 protein is CASSELGGLSWGYTF. The CDR3 bases are TGTGCCAGCAGTGAATTAGGAGGGCTCTCTTGGGGCTACACCTTC.